The sequence of this T cell receptor (beta chain) was determined in a study of human T cells and chemical hapten exposure. Overall study context: Per-sample TCR yield variation was attributed mainly to small pooled library volume differences. Study-wide points: Expanded TCRs were compared with controls, and the expanded TCRs formed significantly more large CDR3 similarity clusters.

There are many counts of this clonotype. Its cognate antigen is unknown. The time point was: patch test 3, about 24 weeks after DPC sensitization. Indicated treatment: therapeutic diphenylcyclopropenone sensitization with weekly scalp DPC. Unseparated into fractions, whole blood served as the source from which total RNA was extracted. TCRdb analysed the RACE reads with MiXCR anew, one entry per CDR3 protein. Altogether some 38,000 distinct CDR3 sequences are present, 9.5% being singletons, with the ten largest covering around 28%. The germline CDR1 and CDR2 sequences are MNHNY and SVGAGI (reference sequence). This CDR3 has 14 residues. Trimming stripped 2 bases from V and 2 bases from J, with 9 bases between.

The chain carries TRBV6-6 and TRBJ1-1; no definite D call. The origin of this receptor is a man aged 45-65 years with alopecia areata. Some clones in this sample may be carry-over from other donors' samples. The sequenced sample was whole blood, obtained in connection with sensitization to the hapten diphenylcyclopropenone (DPC). The CDR3 DNA sequence: TGTGCCAGCAGTTACGAGGGTAGCAACACTGAAGCTTTCTTT. This sequence encodes CASSYEGSNTEAFF.